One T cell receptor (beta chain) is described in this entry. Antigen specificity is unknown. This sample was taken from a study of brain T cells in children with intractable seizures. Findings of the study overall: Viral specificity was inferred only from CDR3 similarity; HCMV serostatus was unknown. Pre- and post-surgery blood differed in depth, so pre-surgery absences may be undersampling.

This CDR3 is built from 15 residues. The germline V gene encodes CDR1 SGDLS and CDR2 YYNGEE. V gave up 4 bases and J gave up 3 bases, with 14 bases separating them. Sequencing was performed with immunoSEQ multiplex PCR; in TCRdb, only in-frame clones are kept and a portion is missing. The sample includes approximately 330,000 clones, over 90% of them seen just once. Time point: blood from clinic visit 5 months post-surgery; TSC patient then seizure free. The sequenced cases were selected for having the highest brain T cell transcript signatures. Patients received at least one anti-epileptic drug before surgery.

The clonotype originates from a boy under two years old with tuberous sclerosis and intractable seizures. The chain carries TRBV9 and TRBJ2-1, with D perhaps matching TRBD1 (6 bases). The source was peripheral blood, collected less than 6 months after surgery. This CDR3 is CASSLGQFHYNEQFF. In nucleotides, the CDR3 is TGTGCCAGCAGCCTCGGACAGTTTCACTACAATGAGCAGTTCTTC.